The 21 T cell receptor beta chains below all came from one sample that was sequenced in a study of T cells in Graves' hyperthyroidism and ophthalmopathy. TCR beta CDR3 regions were amplified from RNA transcripts. An initial round of RT-PCR targeting the TCR CDR3 relied on the HTBI primer set. TCRdb re-called the multiplex PCR reads with MiXCR, one entry per CDR3 protein. The repertoire includes fewer than 400,000 distinct CDR3 sequences, roughly 17% of them detected once, and 33% sits in the top ten. Sequencing input: blood. The receptors originated from a man aged 30 to 45 with Graves' hyperthyroidism.

In the case of this clonotype: The junction does not match germline at one end; this may be a read error. This rearrangement joins TRBV28 to TRBJ1-5, with a tentative D call TRBD1 (5 bases). Germline CDR1 reads MDHEN; CDR2 reads SYDVKM. The CDR3 length is 16 residues. As DNA, the CDR3 is TGTACCAGCAGTTTCCCTCGGGGGGACCGCGTAGAGCCCCAGCATTTT. This encodes CTSSFPRGDRVEPQHF.

On this clonotype itself: A much larger clone lies one base from this, so it may be a read error. The V gene is TRBV29-1, the J gene TRBJ2-3; the D gene is possibly TRBD2 (6 bases). The CDR3 loop spans 15 amino acids. Germline assignment: CDR1 SQVTM and CDR2 ANQGSEA. Trimming removed 1 base at V and 0 bases at J, with 11 bases between. The CDR3, as DNA: TGCAGCGTTGAAGGCGTACGGGAGAGCACAGATACGCAGTATTTT. This translates into CSVEGVRESTDTQYF.

In its sample, this clonotype was seen a few times. The J gene is TRBJ1-5, the V gene TRBV7-3; tentatively, D is TRBD1 (5 bases). Germline V gene lookup returns CDR1 SGHTA and CDR2 FQGTGA. The CDR3 is made up of 14 amino acids. Trimming cost V 6 bases and J 2 bases, with 11 bases left between them. The CDR3 nucleotides are TGTGCCAGCAGTTCAGGGTTCGGCAATCAGCCCCAGCATTTT. This translates into CASSSGFGNQPQHF.

In this sample, this clonotype turned up many times. The genes are TRBV14 and TRBJ1-1, with D maybe TRBD1 (6 bases). This CDR3 contains 14 residues. CDR1 and CDR2 from the germline V gene are SGHDN and FVKESK. V was cut by 3 bases and J by 4 bases, with 12 bases left in between. Here the CDR3 DNA reads TGTGCCAGCAGCCAGTCCAGGGGAGGCACTGAAGCTTTCTTT. This encodes CASSQSRGGTEAFF.

This clonotype was observed once. V and J are TRBV10-1 and TRBJ2-1, with 13 bases that match TRBD2. The germline gives CDR1 WNHNN, CDR2 SYGVQD (reference sequence). The J segment lost 8 bases and the V segment lost 6 bases, leaving 7 bases of the junction unmatched. The CDR3 spans 15 residues. The CDR3 loop reads CASSDGLAGVDEQFF. CDR3 in DNA: TGCGCCAGCAGCGACGGACTAGCGGGAGTCGATGAGCAGTTCTTC.

Of note for this clonotype: A much larger clone differs by one base, so this may be a read error. The J gene is TRBJ2-3, the V gene TRBV20-1, with 8 bases fitting TRBD1. The CDR3 extends over 14 amino acids. Germline CDR1 is DFQATT and CDR2 is SNEGSKA (reference sequence). V gave up 6 bases and J gave up 8 bases; unmatched junction bases: 13. This CDR3 reads CSATQGGQGATQYF. The CDR3 DNA sequence: TGCAGTGCAACACAGGGGGGACAAGGAGCTACGCAGTATTTT.

This clonotype was seen only a few times. V and J are TRBV20-1 and TRBJ2-5; unclear D gene. This CDR3 spans 13 amino acids. Trimming removed 0 bases at V and 5 bases at J, with 10 bases between. CDR1 DFQATT and CDR2 SNEGSKA come from the germline V gene (reference sequence). The CDR3 DNA reads as TGCAGTGCTAGAGATCCCCGTTCGGAGACCCAGTACTTC. Encoded protein: CSARDPRSETQYF.

This clonotype has ten or more counts. The chain recombines TRBV5-1 with TRBJ1-2; no clear D gene. CDR3 size: 12 residues. V lost 0 bases and J lost 8, with 8 bases in between. CDR1 and CDR2 (germline): SGHRS, YFSETQ. In nucleotides, the CDR3 is TGCGCCAGCAGCTTGGAACAGTACGGCTACACCTTC. This translates into CASSLEQYGYTF.

This clonotype has only a few counts. The CDR3 coding sequence is TGTGCCTCCCGATCAGGGGGCGGGCGTCGGGAGCTGTTTTTT. This encodes CASRSGGGRRELFF. The J gene is TRBJ2-2, the V gene TRBV27; 8 bases agree with TRBD1. This CDR3 contains 14 residues. The germline V gene has CDR1 MNHEY and CDR2 SMNVEV (reference sequence). The junction had 14 bases not matched to a gene; V was cut back by 11 bases and J by 9 bases.

This clonotype came up many times. J is TRBJ2-3 and V is TRBV6-1; 9 nucleotides match TRBD1. This CDR3 region has 18 residues. The trim removed 5 bases at V and 1 base at J, leaving 13 bases unmatched. Germline assignment: CDR1 MNHNS and CDR2 SASEGT. This CDR3 is CASSSQDRGPAGTDTQYF. The CDR3, as DNA: TGTGCCAGCAGTTCCCAGGACAGGGGTCCGGCGGGCACAGATACGCAGTATTTT.

To note about this clonotype: Germline and junction disagree at one end, which may indicate a read error. The CDR3: CASRLEGSYGYTF. The DNA for the CDR3 is TGTGCCAGCCGCTTGGAGGGATCCTATGGCTACACCTTC. The chain carries TRBV5-4 and TRBJ1-2; D is unresolved. Per germline, CDR1 SGHNT and CDR2 YYREEE (reference sequence). CDR3 length: 13 amino acids.

This clonotype was counted a few times. The rearrangement links TRBV5-6 to TRBJ2-7; D is ambiguous. The CDR3 has 13 amino acids. CDR1 is SGHDT and CDR2 is YYEEEE in the germline V gene. The V and J ends lost 1 base and 3 bases respectively, with 8 bases between them. CDR3 in DNA: TGTGCCAGCAGCTTGCGGCAGTTCTACGAGCAGTACTTC. Translation: CASSLRQFYEQYF.

This clonotype appeared a single time. The chain combines TRBV18 with TRBJ2-7; TRBD1 matches 10 bases. The CDR3 covers 16 residues. Germline V lookup: CDR1 KGHSH, CDR2 LQKENI. V shed 4 bases, J shed 2 bases, and the junction held 8 bases outside the gene matches. The CDR3 here is CASSHLDRGRPYEQYF. CDR3 in DNA: TGTGCCAGCTCACACTTAGACAGGGGGCGCCCCTACGAGCAGTACTTC. Variable domain in full (rest from reference TRBV18 and TRBJ2-7): NAGVMQNPRHLVRRRGQEARLRCSPMKGHSHVYWYRQLPEEGLKFMVYLQKENIIDESGMPKERFSAEFPKEGPSILRIQQVVRGDSAAYFCASSHLDRGRPYEQYFGPGTRLTVT.

Many counts were recorded for this clonotype. V gene TRBV2 combines with J gene TRBJ2-5; 14 bases align to TRBD2. The CDR3 is 18 amino acids. Germline trimming cut 0 bases from V and 5 bases from J; bases unmatched to any gene: 8. Germline V CDR1 and CDR2: SNHLY, FYNNEI. CDR3 amino acids: CASSEAHRLAGGGETQYF. The CDR3, as DNA: TGTGCCAGCAGTGAAGCCCACCGACTAGCGGGAGGGGGGGAGACCCAGTACTTC.

This clonotype was recorded a few times. The chain joins TRBV7-9 to TRBJ1-6; unclear D gene. In germline, CDR1 is SEHNR, CDR2 FQNEAQ (reference sequence). The CDR3 is made up of 15 amino acids. V lost 1 base, J lost 7 bases, and 11 bases lay in between. The CDR3 region is CASSLDRDPNSPLHF. In DNA, the CDR3 is TGTGCCAGCAGCTTAGACCGGGATCCGAATTCACCCCTCCACTTT.

Ten or more counts support this clonotype. The chain couples TRBV28 to TRBJ2-6; 9 bases match TRBD1. Germline CDR1 is MDHEN and CDR2 is SYDVKM. This CDR3 spans 17 amino acids. The V gene end was trimmed by 4 bases and the J gene end by 0 bases; junction bases not matched to a gene: 4. CDR3 DNA sequence: TGTGCCAGCAGTTCGGGACAGGGAGACTCTGGGGCCAACGTCCTGACTTTC. It translates to CASSSGQGDSGANVLTF.

This clonotype was detected ten times or more. The chain has TRBV2 and TRBJ2-5, with D possibly being TRBD1 (6 bases). V dropped 5 bases and J dropped 2 bases, with 15 bases sitting between them. The CDR3 is 15 residues long. Germline V gene sequence: CDR1 SNHLY, CDR2 FYNNEI. Written as DNA, the CDR3 is TGTGCCAGCAGTTCCAGGGGTGGGGGACAAGAGACCCAGTACTTC. It specifies CASSSRGGGQETQYF.

The chain couples TRBV20-1 to TRBJ2-7; D unresolved. The V gene's germline CDR1 is DFQATT and CDR2 SNEGSKA (reference sequence). The CDR3 has 11 residues. With 3 bases removed from V and 5 bases from J, the gap between germline ends came to 8 bases. Here the CDR3 reads CSARGDNEQYF. In nucleotides, the CDR3 is TGCAGTGCTAGGGGCGATAACGAGCAGTACTTC.

This clonotype came up a few times. The V call is TRBV12-3 or TRBV12-4, the J call TRBJ1-2; no firm D call. The CDR3 length is 17 residues. Trimming shortened V by 7 bases and J by 4 bases, and 25 bases separated the two germline ends. Written as DNA, the CDR3 is TGTGCCAGCACCCAATCGCCGGGCCCTTCTCCCTTCTATGGCTACACCTTC. Its translation is CASTQSPGPSPFYGYTF.

This clonotype came up a few times. This chain links TRBV7-9 with TRBJ1-2, with D possibly being TRBD1 (6 bases). This CDR3 has 14 residues. Germline CDR1 SEHNR, CDR2 FQNEAQ (reference sequence). V was trimmed by 3 bases and J by 5 bases, leaving 13 bases between them. Here the CDR3 reads CASSFPGVGYGYTF. CDR3 sequence (DNA): TGTGCCAGCAGCTTCCCAGGGGTGGGTTATGGCTACACCTTC.

Ten or more counts support this clonotype. The J gene is TRBJ2-5, the V gene TRBV9, with TRBD2 matching 7 bases. V shed 1 base, J shed 0 bases, and the junction held 3 bases outside the gene matches. CDR1 and CDR2 from the germline V gene are SGDLS and YYNGEE. The CDR3 has 15 residues. The CDR3 nucleotides are TGTGCCAGCAGCGTACTAGCGGTACACCAAGAGACCCAGTACTTC. Its translation: CASSVLAVHQETQYF.